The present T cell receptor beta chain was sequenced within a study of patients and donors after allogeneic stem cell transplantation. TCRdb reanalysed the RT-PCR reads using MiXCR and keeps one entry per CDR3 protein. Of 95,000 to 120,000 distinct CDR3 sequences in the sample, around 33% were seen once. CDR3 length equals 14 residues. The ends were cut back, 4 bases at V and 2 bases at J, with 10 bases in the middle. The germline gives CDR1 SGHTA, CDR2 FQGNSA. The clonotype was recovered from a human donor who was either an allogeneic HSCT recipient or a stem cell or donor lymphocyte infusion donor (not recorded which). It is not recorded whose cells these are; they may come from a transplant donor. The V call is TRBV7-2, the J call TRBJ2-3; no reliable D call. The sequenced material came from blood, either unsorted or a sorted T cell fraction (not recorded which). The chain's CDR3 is CASSSLPLTDTQYF. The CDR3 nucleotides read TGTGCCAGCAGCTCCCTACCCCTCACAGATACGCAGTATTTT.